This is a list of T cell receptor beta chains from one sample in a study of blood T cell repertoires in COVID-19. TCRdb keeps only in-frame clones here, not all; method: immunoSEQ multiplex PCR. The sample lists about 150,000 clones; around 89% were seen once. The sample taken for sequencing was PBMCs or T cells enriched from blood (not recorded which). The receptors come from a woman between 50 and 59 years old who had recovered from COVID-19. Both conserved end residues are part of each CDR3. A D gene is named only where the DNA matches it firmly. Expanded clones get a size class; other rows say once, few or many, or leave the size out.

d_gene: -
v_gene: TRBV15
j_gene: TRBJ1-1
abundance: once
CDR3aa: CATSRDGTQGEAFF
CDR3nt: TGTGCCACCAGCAGAGACGGAACACAGGGAGAAGCTTTCTTT

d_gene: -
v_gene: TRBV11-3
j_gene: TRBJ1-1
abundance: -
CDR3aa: CASSPNVQAEAFF
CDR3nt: TGTGCCAGCAGCCCAAATGTCCAGGCTGAAGCTTTCTTT

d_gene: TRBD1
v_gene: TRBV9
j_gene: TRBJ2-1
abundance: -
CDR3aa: CASSVVETGGNEQFF
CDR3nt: TGTGCCAGCAGCGTAGTGGAGACAGGGGGCAATGAGCAGTTCTTC

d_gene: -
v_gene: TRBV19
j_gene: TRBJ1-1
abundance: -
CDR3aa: CASGKGDLNTEAFF
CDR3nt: TGTGCCAGTGGTAAAGGGGACTTGAACACTGAAGCTTTCTTT

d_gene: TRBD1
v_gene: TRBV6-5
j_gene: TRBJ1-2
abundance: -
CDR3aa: CASSFRTGKGAYGYTF
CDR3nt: TGTGCCAGCAGTTTTCGGACAGGGAAAGGAGCCTATGGCTACACCTTC

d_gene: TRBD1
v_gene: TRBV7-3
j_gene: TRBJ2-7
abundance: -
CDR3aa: CASSPRSGTGNYEQYF
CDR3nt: TGTGCCAGCAGCCCGCGGTCGGGGACAGGGAACTACGAGCAGTACTTC

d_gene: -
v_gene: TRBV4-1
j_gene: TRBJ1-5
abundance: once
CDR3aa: CASSQVDMGFVQPQHF
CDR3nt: TGCGCCAGCAGCCAAGTCGACATGGGTTTTGTTCAGCCCCAGCATTTT

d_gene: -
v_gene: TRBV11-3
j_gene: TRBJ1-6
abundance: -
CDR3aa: CASSSRYGSPLHF
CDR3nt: TGTGCCAGCAGCTCCCGCTACGGGTCACCCCTCCACTTT

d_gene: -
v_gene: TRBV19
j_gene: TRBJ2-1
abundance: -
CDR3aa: CASSTFAGPPNNEQFF
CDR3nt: TGTGCCAGTAGTACCTTTGCGGGACCGCCCAACAATGAGCAGTTCTTC

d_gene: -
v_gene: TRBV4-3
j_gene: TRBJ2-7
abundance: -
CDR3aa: CASSPSQGSTYEQYF
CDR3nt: TGCGCCAGCAGCCCCTCACAGGGTTCCACCTACGAGCAGTACTTC

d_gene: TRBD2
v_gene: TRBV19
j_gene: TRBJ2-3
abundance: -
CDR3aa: CASSAGLAGVTDTQYF
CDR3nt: TGTGCCAGTAGTGCCGGACTAGCGGGGGTGACAGATACGCAGTATTTT

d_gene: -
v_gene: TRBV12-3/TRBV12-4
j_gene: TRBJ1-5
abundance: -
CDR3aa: CASSLGGGQPQHF
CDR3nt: TGTGCCAGCAGTTTAGGGGGAGGTCAGCCCCAGCATTTT

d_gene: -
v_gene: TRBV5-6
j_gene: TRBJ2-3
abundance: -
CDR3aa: CASSLGLGTDTQYF
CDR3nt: TGTGCCAGCAGCTTGGGCCTAGGCACAGATACGCAGTATTTT

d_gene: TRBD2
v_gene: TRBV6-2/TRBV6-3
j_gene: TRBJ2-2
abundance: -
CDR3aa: CASSWTSGHTGELFF
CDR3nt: TGTGCCAGCAGTTGGACTAGCGGTCACACCGGGGAGCTGTTTTTT

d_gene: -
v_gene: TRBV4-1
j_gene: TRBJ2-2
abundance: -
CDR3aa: CASSQDETGGELFF
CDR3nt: TGCGCCAGCAGCCAAGATGAGACAGGCGGGGAGCTGTTTTTT

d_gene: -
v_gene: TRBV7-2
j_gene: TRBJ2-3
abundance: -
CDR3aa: CASSLAQGSRYDTQYF
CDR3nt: TGTGCCAGCAGCTTAGCGCAGGGCAGCAGGTACGATACGCAGTATTTT

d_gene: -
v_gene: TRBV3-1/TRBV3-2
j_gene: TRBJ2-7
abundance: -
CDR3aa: CASSLVPGMYEQYF
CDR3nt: TGTGCCAGCAGCCTCGTGCCCGGTATGTACGAGCAGTACTTC

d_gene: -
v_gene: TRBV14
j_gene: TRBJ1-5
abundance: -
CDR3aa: CASSPRGNQPQHF
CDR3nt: TGTGCCAGCAGCCCCCGAGGCAATCAGCCCCAGCATTTT

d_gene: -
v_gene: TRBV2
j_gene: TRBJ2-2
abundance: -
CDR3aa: CASVPVEAGELFF
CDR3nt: TGTGCCAGCGTCCCTGTGGAGGCCGGGGAGCTGTTTTTT

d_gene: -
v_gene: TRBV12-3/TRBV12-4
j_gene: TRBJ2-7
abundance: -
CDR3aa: CASSASYEQYF
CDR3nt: TGTGCCAGCAGTGCCAGCTACGAGCAGTACTTC

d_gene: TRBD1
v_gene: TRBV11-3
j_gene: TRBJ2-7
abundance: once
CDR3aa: CASSSRTGGLEQYF
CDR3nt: TGTGCCAGCAGCTCCCGGACAGGTGGGTTGGAGCAGTACTTC

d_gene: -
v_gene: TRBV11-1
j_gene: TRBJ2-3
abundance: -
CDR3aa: CASSLLTGRKDTQYF
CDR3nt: TGTGCCAGCAGCTTACTAACAGGGCGAAAAGATACGCAGTATTTT

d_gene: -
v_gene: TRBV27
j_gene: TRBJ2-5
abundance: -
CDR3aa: CASSRTSFETQYF
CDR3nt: TGTGCCAGCAGCAGAACTAGTTTCGAGACCCAGTACTTC

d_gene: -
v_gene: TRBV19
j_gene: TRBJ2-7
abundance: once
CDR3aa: CASRARYEQYF
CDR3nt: TGTGCCAGTAGAGCCCGCTACGAGCAGTACTTC

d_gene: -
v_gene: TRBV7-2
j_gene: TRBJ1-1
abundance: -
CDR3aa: CASSLLGGNEAFF
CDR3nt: TGTGCCAGCAGCTTATTAGGGGGTAATGAAGCTTTCTTT

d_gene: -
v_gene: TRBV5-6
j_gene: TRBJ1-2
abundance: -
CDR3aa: CASMSGRINYGYTF
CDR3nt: TGTGCCAGCATGTCAGGGCGGATTAACTATGGCTACACCTTC